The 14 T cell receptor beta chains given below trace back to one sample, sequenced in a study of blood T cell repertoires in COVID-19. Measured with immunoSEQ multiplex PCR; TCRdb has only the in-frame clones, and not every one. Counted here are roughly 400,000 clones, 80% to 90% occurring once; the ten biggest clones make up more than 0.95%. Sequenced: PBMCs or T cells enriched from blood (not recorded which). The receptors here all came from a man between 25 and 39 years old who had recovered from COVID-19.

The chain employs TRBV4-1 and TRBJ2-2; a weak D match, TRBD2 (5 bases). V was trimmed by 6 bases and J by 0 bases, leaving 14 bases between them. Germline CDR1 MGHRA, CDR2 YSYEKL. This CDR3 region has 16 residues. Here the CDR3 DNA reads TGCGCCAGCAGGGGTATCAGCGGAGCGAACACCGGGGAGCTGTTTTTT. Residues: CASRGISGANTGELFF.

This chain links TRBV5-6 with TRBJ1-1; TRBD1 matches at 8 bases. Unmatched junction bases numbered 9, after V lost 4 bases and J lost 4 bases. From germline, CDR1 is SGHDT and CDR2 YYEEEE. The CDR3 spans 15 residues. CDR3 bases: TGTGCCAGCAGCCCTCGGACAGGGTACGGCACTGAAGCTTTCTTT. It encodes CASSPRTGYGTEAFF.

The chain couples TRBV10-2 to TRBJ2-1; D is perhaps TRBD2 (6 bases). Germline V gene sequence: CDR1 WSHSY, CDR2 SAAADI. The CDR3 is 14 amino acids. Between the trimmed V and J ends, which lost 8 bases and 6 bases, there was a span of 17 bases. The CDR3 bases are TGCGCCAGCGAGGGACTTTTTCGGAGCAATGAGCAGTTCTTC. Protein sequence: CASEGLFRSNEQFF.

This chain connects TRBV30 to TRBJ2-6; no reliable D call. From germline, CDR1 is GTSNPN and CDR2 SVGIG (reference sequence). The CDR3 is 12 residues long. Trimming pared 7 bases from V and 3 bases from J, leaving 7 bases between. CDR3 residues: CASPGGANVLTF. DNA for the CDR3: TGTGCCTCCCCAGGTGGGGCCAACGTCCTGACTTTC.

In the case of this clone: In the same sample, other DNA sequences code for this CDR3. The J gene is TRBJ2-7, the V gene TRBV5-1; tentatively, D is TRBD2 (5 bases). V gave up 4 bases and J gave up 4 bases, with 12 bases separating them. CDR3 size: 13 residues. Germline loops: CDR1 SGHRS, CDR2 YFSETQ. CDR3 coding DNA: TGCGCCAGCAGCCTTTTGGGGAGTTACGAGCAGTACTTC. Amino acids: CASSLLGSYEQYF.

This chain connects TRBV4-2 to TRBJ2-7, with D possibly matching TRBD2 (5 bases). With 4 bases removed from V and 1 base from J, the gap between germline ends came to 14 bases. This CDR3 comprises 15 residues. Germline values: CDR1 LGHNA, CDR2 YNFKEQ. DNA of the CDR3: TGTGCCAGCAGCCCTTCGGAGGCTAGTTCCTACGAGCAGTACTTC. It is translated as CASSPSEASSYEQYF.

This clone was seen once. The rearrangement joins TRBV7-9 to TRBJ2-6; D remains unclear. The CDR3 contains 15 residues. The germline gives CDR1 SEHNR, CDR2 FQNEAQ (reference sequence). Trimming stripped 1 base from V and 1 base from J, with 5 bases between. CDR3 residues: CASSLVESGANVLTF. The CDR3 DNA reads TGTGCCAGCAGCTTAGTAGAATCTGGGGCCAACGTCCTGACTTTC.

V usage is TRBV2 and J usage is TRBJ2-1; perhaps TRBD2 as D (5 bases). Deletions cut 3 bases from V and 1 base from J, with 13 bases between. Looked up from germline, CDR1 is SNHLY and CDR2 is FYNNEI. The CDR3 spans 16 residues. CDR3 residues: CASSEWVAQSYNEQFF. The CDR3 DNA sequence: TGTGCCAGCAGTGAGTGGGTAGCGCAGTCCTACAATGAGCAGTTCTTC. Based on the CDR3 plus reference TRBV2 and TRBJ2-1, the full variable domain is EPEVTQTPSHQVTQMGQEVILRCVPISNHLYFYWYRQILGQKVEFLVSFYNNEISEKSEIFDDQFSVERPDGSNFTLKIRSTKLEDSAMYFCASSEWVAQSYNEQFFGPGTRLTVL.

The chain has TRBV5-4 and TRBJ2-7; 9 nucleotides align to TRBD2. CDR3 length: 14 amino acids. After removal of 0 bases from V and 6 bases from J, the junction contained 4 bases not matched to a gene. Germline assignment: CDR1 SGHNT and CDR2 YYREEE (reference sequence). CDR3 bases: TGTGCCAGCAGCTTGGGAGCGGGAGGCCTCGAGCAGTACTTC. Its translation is CASSLGAGGLEQYF.

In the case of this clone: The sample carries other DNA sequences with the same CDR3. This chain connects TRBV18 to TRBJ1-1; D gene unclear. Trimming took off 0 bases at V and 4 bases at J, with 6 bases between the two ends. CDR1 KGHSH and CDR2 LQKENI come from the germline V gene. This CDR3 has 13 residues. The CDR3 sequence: CASSPPTGTEAFF. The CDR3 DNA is TGTGCCAGCTCACCACCGACGGGCACTGAAGCTTTCTTT. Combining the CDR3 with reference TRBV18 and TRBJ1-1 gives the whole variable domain NAGVMQNPRHLVRRRGQEARLRCSPMKGHSHVYWYRQLPEEGLKFMVYLQKENIIDESGMPKERFSAEFPKEGPSILRIQQVVRGDSAAYFCASSPPTGTEAFFGQGTRLTVV.

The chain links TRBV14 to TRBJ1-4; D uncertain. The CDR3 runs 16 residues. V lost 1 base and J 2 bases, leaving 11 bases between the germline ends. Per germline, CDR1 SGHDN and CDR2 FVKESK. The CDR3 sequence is CASSQVFGVTNEKLFF. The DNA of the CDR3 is TGTGCCAGCAGCCAAGTCTTCGGGGTCACTAATGAAAAACTGTTTTTT.

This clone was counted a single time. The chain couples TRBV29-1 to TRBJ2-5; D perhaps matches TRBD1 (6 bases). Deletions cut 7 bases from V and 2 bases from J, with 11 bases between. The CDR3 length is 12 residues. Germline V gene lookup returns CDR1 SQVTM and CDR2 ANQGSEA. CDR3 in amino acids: CSGKGEQETQYF. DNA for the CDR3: TGCAGCGGAAAGGGGGAGCAAGAGACCCAGTACTTC.

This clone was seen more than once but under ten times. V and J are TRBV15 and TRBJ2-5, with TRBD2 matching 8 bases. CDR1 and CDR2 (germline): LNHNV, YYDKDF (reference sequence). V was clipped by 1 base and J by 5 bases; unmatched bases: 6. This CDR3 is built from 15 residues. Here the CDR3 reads CATSRAAGGRETQYF. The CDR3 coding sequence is TGTGCCACCAGCAGAGCGGCGGGAGGCAGGGAGACCCAGTACTTC.

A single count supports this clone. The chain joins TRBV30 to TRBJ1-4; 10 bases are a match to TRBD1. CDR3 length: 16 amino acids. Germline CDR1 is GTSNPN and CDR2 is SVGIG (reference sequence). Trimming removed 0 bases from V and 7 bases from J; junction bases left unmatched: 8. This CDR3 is CAWSVRQGARIEKLFF. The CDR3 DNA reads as TGTGCCTGGAGTGTCCGACAGGGGGCGCGTATTGAAAAACTGTTTTTT.